This section outlines one TCR beta chain sequence together with its context. No antigen is known for it. These data are taken from a study of long-term antiretroviral therapy in people with HIV. This was the immunoSEQ v3.0 assay at survey level. Only in-frame clones appear in the TCRdb table, and some are missing; sequencing was by immunoSEQ multiplex PCR. This sample carries 20,000 or so clones, approximately 80% of them seen once, and the ten largest clones take 5.5% to 6%. Study-wide results and caveats: All time points showed a repertoire dominated by clones expanded before ART.

Germline V gene lookup returns CDR1 LNHDA and CDR2 SQIVND (reference sequence). This CDR3 is built from 14 residues. The ends were cut back, 11 bases at V and 1 base at J, with 17 bases in the middle. The origin of this receptor is a man in his thirties or forties with HIV. Sample: unsorted PBMCs, taken 4.4 years after starting antiretroviral therapy. V usage is TRBV19 and J usage is TRBJ1-2, with D uncertain. CDR3 coding DNA: TGTGCCGTACAACTCGACGGGAGTAACTATGGCTACACCTTC. Protein: CAVQLDGSNYGYTF.